The rows below give T cell receptor beta chains drawn from one sample of a study of vaccination and CD4 T cells after COVID-19. TCRdb used MiXCR to reprocess the PCR reads, holding one entry per CDR3 protein. The data show over 12,000 distinct CDR3 sequences, with 43% seen just once and roughly 18% held by the top ten. These receptors' targets are unknown. Sequences were obtained from cultured CD4+ T cells from blood. These receptors were taken from a human donor with COVID-19. Each CDR3 is given with its conserved first and last residue.

v_call,j_call,cdr3_aa
TRBV11-3,TRBJ2-7,CASSPGQGRTYEQYF
TRBV7-2,TRBJ1-2,CASSPGDRANYGYTF
TRBV24-1,TRBJ2-2,CATSDWGAQGTGELFF
TRBV20-1,TRBJ1-2,CSARAMWDQWGYTF
TRBV7-2,TRBJ2-4,CASGAGDIQYF
TRBV20-1,TRBJ1-3,CSARGGDRGRNTIYF
TRBV24-1,TRBJ1-5,CATTGRRGNQPQHF
TRBV6-1,TRBJ2-5,CASSEAGQGLGQYF
TRBV7-6,TRBJ1-2,CASSNDRNYGYTF
TRBV7-6,TRBJ2-6,CASSRQGHSLAGANVLTF
TRBV27,TRBJ2-7,CASSPLGYPSYEQYF